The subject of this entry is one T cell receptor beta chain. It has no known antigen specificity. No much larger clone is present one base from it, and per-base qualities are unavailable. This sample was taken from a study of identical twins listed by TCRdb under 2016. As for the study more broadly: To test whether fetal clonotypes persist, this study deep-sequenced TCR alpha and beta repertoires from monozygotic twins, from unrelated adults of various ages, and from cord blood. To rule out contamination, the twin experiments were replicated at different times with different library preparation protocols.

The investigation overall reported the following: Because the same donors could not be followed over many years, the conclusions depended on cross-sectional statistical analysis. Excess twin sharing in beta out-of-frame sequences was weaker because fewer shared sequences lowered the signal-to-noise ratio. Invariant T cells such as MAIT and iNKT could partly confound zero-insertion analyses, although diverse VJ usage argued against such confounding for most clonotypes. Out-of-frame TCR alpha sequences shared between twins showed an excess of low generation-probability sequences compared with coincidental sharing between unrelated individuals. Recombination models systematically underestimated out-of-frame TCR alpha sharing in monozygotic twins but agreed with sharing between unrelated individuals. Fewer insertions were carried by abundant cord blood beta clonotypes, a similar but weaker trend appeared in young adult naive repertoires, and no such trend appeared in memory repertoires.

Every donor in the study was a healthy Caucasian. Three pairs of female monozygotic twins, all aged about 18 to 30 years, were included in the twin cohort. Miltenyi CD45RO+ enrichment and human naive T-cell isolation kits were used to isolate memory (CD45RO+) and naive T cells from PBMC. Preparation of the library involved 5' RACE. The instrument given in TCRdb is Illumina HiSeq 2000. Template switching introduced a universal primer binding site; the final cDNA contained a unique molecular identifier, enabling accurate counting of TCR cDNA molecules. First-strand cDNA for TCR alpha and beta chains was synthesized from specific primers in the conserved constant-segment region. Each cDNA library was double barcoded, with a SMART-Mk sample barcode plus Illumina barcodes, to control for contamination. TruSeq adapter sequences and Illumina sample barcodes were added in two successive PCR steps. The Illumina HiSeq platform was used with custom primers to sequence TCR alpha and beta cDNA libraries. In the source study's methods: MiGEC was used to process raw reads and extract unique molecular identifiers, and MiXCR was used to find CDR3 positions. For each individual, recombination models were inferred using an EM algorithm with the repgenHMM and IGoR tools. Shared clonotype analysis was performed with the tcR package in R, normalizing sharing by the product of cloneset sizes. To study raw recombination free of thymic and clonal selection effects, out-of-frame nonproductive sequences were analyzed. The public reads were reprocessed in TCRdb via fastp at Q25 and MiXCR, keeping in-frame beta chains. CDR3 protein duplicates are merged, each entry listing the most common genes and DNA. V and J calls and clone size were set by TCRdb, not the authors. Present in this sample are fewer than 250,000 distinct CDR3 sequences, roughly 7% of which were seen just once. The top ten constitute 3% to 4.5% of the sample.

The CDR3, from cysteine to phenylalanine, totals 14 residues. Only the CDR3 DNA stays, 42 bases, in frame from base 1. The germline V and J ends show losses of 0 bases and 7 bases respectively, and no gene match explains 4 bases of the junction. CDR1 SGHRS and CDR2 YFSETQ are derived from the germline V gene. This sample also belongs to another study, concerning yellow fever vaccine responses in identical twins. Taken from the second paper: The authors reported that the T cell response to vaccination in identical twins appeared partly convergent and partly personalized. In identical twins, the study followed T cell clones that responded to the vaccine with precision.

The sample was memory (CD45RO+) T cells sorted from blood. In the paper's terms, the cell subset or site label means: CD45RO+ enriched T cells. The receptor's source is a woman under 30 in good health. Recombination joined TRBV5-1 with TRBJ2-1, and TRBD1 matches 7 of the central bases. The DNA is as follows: TGCGCCAGCAGCTTGGGCACAGGGGTGAATGAGCAGTTCTTC. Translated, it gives CASSLGTGVNEQFF.